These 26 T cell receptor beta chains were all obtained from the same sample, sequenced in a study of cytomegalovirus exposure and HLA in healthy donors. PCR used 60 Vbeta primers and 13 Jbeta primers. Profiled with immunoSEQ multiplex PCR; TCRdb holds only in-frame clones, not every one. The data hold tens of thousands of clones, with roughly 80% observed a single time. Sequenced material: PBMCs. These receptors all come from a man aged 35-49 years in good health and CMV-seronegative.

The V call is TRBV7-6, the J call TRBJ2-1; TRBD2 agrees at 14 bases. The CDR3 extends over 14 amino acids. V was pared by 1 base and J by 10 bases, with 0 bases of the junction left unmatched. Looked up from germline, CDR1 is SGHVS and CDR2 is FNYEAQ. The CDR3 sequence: CASSLGLAGGEQFF. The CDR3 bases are TGTGCCAGCAGCTTAGGACTAGCGGGGGGGGAGCAGTTCTTC.

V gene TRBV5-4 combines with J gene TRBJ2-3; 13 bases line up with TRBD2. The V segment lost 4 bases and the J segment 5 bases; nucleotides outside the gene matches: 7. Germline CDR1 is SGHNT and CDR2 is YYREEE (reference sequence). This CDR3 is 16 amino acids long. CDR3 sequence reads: CASSPRLAGGGDTQYF. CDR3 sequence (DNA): TGTGCCAGCAGCCCTCGACTAGCGGGGGGTGGAGATACGCAGTATTTT.

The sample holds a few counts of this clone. CDR3 DNA: TGTGCCAGCAGTTTAGGGGTACACACTGAAGCTTTCTTT. This codes for CASSLGVHTEAFF. The chain recombines TRBV6-5 with TRBJ1-1, with D possibly matching TRBD1 (5 bases). The CDR3 runs to 13 residues. V dropped 4 bases and J dropped 3 bases, with 9 bases sitting between them. Germline V gives CDR1 MNHEY, CDR2 SVGAGI.

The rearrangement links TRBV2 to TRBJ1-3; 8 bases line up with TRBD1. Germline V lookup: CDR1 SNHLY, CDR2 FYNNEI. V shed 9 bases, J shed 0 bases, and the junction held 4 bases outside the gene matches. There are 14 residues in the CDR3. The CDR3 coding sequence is TGTGCCAGTAGGACAGGGACCTCTGGAAACACCATATATTTT. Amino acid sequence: CASRTGTSGNTIYF.

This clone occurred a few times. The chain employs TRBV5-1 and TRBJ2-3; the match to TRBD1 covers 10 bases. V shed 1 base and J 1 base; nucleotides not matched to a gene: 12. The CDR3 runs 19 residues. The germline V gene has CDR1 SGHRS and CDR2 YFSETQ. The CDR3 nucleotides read TGCGCCAGCAGCTTGTCCCAGTTTGGGGGGACAGGGGGCACAGATACGCAGTATTTT. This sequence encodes CASSLSQFGGTGGTDTQYF.

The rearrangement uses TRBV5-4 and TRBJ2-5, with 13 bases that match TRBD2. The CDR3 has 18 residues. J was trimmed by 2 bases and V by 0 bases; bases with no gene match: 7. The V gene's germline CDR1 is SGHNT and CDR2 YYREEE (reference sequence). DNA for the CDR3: TGTGCCAGCAGCTTGGCTTTGGGACTAGCGGGGTTACAAGAGACCCAGTACTTC. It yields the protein CASSLALGLAGLQETQYF. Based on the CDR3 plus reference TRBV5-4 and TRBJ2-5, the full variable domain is ETGVTQSPTHLIKTRGQQVTLRCSSQSGHNTVSWYQQALGQGPQFIFQYYREEENGRGNFPPRFSGLQFPNYSSELNVNALELDDSALYLCASSLALGLAGLQETQYFGPGTRLLVL.

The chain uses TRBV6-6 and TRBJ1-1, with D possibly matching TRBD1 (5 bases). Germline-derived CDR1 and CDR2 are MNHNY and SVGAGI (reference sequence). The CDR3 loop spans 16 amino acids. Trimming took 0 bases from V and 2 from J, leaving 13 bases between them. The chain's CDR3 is CASSYSRAGPNTEAFF. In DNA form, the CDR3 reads TGTGCCAGCAGTTACTCGAGAGCAGGGCCTAACACTGAAGCTTTCTTT.

The CDR3, as DNA: TGCGCCAGCAGCTTGGGAGCTGGGACAGGGTACACAGATACGCAGTATTTT. Encoded protein: CASSLGAGTGYTDTQYF. The V and J genes are TRBV5-1 and TRBJ2-3; 9 positions match TRBD1. The CDR3 contains 17 residues. With V trimmed by 0 bases and J by 2 bases, 7 bases remained unmatched. Germline-derived CDR1 and CDR2 are SGHRS and YFSETQ.

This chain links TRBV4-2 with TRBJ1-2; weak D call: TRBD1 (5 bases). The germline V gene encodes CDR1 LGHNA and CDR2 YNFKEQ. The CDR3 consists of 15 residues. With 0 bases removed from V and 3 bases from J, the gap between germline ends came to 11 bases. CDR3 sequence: CASSQDQGGDYGYTF. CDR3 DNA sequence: TGTGCCAGCAGCCAAGATCAGGGCGGCGACTATGGCTACACCTTC.

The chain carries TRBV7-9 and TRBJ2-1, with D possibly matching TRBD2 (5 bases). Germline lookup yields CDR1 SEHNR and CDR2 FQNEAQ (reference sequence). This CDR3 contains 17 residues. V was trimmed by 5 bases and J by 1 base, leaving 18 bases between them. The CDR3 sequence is CASSPPSAGQSYNEQFF. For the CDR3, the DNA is TGTGCCAGCAGCCCCCCCTCGGCGGGCCAGTCCTACAATGAGCAGTTCTTC.

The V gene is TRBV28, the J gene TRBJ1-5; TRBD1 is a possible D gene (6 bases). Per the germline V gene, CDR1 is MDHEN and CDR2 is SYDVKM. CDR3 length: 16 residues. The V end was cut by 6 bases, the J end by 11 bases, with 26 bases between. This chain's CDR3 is CASSDKGRGGRVSQHF. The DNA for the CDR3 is TGTGCCAGCAGCGACAAGGGCAGGGGCGGGAGGGTGTCCCAGCATTTT. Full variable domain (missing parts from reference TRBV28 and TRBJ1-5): DVKVTQSSRYLVKRTGEKVFLECVQDMDHENMFWYRQDPGLGLRLIYFSYDVKMKEKGDIPEGYSVSREKKERFSLILESASTNQTSMYLCASSDKGRGGRVSQHFGDGTRLSIL.

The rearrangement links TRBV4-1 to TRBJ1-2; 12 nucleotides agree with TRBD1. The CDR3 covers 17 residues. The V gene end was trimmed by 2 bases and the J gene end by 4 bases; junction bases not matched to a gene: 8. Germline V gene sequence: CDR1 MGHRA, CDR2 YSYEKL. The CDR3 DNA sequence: TGCGCCAGCAGCCAACCGGGACAGGGGGCTCTGGGCTATGGCTACACCTTC. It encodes CASSQPGQGALGYGYTF.

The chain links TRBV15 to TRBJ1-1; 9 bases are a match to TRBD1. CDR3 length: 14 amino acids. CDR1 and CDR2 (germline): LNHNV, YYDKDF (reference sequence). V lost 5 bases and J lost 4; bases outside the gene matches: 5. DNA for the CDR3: TGTGCCACCAGCGGTACAGGGGGCCGCACTGAAGCTTTCTTT. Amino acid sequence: CATSGTGGRTEAFF. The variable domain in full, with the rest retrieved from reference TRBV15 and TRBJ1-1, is DAMVIQNPRYQVTQFGKPVTLSCSQTLNHNVMYWYQQKSSQAPKLLFHYYDKDFNNEADTPDNFQSRRPNTSFCFLDIRSPGLGDTAMYLCATSGTGGRTEAFFGQGTRLTVV.

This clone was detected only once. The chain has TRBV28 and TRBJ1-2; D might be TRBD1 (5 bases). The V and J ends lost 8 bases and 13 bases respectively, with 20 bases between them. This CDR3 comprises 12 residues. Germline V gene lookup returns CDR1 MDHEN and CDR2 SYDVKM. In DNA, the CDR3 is TGTGCCAGCGCCCTACGGCAGGGTCTGTGCACCTTC. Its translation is CASALRQGLCTF.

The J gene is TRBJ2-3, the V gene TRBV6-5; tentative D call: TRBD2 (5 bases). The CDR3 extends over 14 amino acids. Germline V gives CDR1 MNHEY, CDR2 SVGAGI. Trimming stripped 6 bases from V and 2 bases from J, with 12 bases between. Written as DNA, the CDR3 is TGTGCCAGCAGCATCGGACTTGCCACAGATACGCAGTATTTT. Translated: CASSIGLATDTQYF.

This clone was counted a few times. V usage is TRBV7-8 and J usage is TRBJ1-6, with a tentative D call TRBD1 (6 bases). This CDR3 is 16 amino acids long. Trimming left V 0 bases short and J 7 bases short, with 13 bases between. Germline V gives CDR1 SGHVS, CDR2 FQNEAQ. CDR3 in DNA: TGTGCCAGCAGCTTAGCCGGCAGGGGAAAGAATTCACCCCTCCACTTT. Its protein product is CASSLAGRGKNSPLHF.

The CDR3 coding sequence is TGCGCCAGCACCCCAACCGGGGTGTCCTACGAGCAGTACTTC. Its translation is CASTPTGVSYEQYF. This chain joins TRBV5-1 and TRBJ2-7; a weak D match, TRBD2 (5 bases). CDR3 length: 14 amino acids. CDR1 and CDR2 from the germline V gene are SGHRS and YFSETQ. V shed 6 bases and J shed 1 base, with 14 bases lying between them.

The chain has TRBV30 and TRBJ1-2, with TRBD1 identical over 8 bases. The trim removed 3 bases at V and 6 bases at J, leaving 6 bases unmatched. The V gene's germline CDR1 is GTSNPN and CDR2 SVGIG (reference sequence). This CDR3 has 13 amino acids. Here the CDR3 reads CAWSLGTGDGYTF. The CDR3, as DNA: TGTGCCTGGAGCCTCGGGACAGGTGATGGCTACACCTTC.

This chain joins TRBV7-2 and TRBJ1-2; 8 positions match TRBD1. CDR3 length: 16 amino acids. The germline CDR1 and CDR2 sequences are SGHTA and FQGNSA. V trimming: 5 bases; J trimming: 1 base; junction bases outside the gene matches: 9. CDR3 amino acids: CASSGRGGQGNYGYTF. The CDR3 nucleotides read TGTGCCAGCAGCGGTAGAGGCGGACAGGGTAACTATGGCTACACCTTC.

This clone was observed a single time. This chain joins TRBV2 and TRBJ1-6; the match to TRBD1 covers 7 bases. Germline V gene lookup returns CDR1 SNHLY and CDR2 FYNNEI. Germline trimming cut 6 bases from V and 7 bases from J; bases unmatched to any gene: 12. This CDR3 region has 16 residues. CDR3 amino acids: CASRGDSQVLNSPLHF. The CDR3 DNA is TGTGCCAGCAGGGGGGACAGCCAAGTACTAAATTCACCCCTCCACTTT.

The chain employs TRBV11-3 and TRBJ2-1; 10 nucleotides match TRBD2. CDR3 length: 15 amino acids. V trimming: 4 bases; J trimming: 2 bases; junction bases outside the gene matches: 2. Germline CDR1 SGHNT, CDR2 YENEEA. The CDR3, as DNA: TGTGCCAGCAGCTCAGCGGGGGGGCCCTACAATGAGCAGTTCTTC. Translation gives CASSSAGGPYNEQFF. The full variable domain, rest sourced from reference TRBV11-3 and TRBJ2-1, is EAGVVQSPRYKIIEKKQPVAFWCNPISGHNTLYWYLQNLGQGPELLIRYENEEAVDDSQLPKDRFSAERLKGVDSTLKIQPAELGDSAVYLCASSSAGGPYNEQFFGPGTRLTVL.

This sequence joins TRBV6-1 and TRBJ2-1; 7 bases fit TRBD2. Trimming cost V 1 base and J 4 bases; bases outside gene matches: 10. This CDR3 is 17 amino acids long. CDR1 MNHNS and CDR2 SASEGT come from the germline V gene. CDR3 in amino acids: CASSEGGGLARYNEQFF. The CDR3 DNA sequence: TGTGCCAGCAGTGAAGGGGGAGGGCTCGCCAGGTACAATGAGCAGTTCTTC.

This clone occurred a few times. The CDR3 protein is CASSEPSEHPPTF. As DNA, the CDR3 is TGTGCCAGCAGCGAGCCTAGCGAACACCCTCCAACTTTC. V gene TRBV6-1 combines with J gene TRBJ2-6; the D gene is possibly TRBD2 (6 bases). CDR1 and CDR2 from the germline V gene are MNHNS and SASEGT. V lost 6 bases and J 19 bases, leaving 22 bases between the germline ends. The CDR3 has 13 amino acids.

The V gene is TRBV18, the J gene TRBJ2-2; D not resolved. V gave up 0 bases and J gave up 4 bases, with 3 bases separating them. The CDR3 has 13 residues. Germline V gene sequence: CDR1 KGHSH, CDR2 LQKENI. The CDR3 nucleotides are TGTGCCAGCTCACCACCGAGCACCGGGGAGCTGTTTTTT. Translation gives CASSPPSTGELFF.

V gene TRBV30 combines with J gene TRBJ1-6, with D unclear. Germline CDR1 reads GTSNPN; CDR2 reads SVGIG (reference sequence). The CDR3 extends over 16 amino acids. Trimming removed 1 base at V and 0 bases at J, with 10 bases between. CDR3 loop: CAWSGLLSSYNSPLHF. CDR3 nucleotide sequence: TGTGCCTGGAGTGGCTTGCTGAGCTCCTATAATTCACCCCTCCACTTT. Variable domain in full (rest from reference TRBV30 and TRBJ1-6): SQTIHQWPATLVQPVGSPLSLECTVEGTSNPNLYWYRQAAGRGLQLLFYSVGIGQISSEVPQNLSASRPQDRQFILSSKKLLLSDSGFYLCAWSGLLSSYNSPLHFGNGTRLTVT.

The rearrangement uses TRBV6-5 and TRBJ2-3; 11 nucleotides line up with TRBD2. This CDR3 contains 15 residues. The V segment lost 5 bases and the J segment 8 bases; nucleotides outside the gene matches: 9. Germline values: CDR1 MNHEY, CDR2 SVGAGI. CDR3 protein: CASSSSGGAVGTQYF. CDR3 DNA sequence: TGTGCCAGCAGTAGTAGCGGGGGGGCCGTTGGTACGCAGTATTTT.